The entry below gives a single TCR beta chain sequence along with its context. Sequenced by immunoSEQ multiplex PCR; TCRdb stores in-frame clones only, minus some. The sample records roughly 68,000 clones, 75% to 90% being singletons. This specimen comes from a study of glioma-infiltrating T cells after dendritic cell vaccination. Across the whole study: Patients received three intradermal dendritic cell vaccine injections at biweekly intervals.

The V gene's germline CDR1 is MDHEN and CDR2 SYDVKM. The CDR3 consists of 14 residues. Trimming at V came to 7 bases and at J to 0 bases, leaving 4 bases not matched to a gene. The material sequenced was blood, taken before dendritic cell vaccination. The clonotype was recovered from a human donor with glioblastoma. The V gene is TRBV28, the J gene TRBJ1-1; 8 bases match TRBD1. CDR3 DNA: TGTGCCAGCAAAGACAGGGGTATGAACACTGAAGCTTTCTTT. This codes for CASKDRGMNTEAFF.